This T cell receptor beta chain was documented in a study of shared clonotypes between healthy human individuals. Every immunoSEQ plate was one replicate of a subset's evenly spread DNA. Repertoires were generated with immunoSEQ multiplex PCR, while TCRdb's copy carries only in-frame clones and drops some. Among nearly 1 million clones, over 75% were seen once, and the ten largest hold about 1.5%. Germline values: CDR1 KGHSH, CDR2 LQKENI. The CDR3 has 15 amino acids. Trimming took 5 bases from V and 1 from J, leaving 12 bases between them. The sample comprised memory CD4+ T cells sorted from blood. Subset specified: CD45RA-negative fraction. This clonotype was obtained from a man aged 18 to 29 in good health. V usage is TRBV18 and J usage is TRBJ1-3; D is possibly TRBD1 (6 bases). The CDR3 here is CASSIATGSGNTIYF. CDR3 coding DNA: TGTGCCAGCTCAATCGCCACAGGGTCTGGAAACACCATATATTTT.